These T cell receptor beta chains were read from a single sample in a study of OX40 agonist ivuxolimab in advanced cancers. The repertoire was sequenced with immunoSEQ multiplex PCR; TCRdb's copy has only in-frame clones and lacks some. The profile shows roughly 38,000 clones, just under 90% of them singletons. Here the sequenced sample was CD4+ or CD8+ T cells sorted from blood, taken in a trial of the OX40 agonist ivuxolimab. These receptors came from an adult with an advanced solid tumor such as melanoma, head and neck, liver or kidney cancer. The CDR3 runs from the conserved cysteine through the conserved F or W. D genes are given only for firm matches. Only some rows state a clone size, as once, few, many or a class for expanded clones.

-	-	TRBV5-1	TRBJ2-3	TGCGCCAGCAGCATAGGACAGCCGGGCGGAGATACGCAGTATTTT	CASSIGQPGGDTQYF
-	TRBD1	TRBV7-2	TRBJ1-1	TGTGCCAGCAGCTTAGCGCAGGACAGGGCCACTTTCTTT	CASSLAQDRATFF
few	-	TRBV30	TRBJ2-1	TGTGCCTGGAGTGCCTACAATGAGCAGTTCTTC	CAWSAYNEQFF
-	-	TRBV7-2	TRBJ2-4	TGTGCCAGCAGCCCGGGACTCGGCGAAAACATTCAGTACTTC	CASSPGLGENIQYF
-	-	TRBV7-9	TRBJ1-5	TGTGCCAGCAGCTTAGAGGCAGGTAATCAGCCCCAGCATTTT	CASSLEAGNQPQHF
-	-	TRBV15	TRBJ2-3	TGTGCCACCAGCAGATCCAAATCCGGGACAAGGGGAGGGGATACGCAGTATTTT	CATSRSKSGTRGGDTQYF
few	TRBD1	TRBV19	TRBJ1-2	TGTGCCAGTAGTATAGGCACGGGACAGGGAGGCGGCTACACCTTC	CASSIGTGQGGGYTF
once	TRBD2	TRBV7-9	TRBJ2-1	TGTGCCAGCAGCTTAGCGCCCCGGGGGGGGAATGAGCAGTTCTTC	CASSLAPRGGNEQFF
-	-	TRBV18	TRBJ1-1	TGTGCCAGCTCACTACGACCTAACACTGAAGCTTTCTTT	CASSLRPNTEAFF
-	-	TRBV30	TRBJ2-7	TGTGCCTGGAGTGTAGGGGAAGAGCAGTACTTC	CAWSVGEEQYF
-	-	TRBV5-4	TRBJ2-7	TGTGCCAGCAGCTTGTGGTTCTCCAGGGCCGAGCAGTACTTC	CASSLWFSRAEQYF
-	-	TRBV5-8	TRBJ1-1	TGTGCCAGCAGCCAGGGAGCCGGCGGGGGAGACACTGAAGCTTTCTTT	CASSQGAGGGDTEAFF
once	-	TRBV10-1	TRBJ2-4	TGCGCCAGCAGTGAGAACCAGGACATTCAGTACTTC	CASSENQDIQYF
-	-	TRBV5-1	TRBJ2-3	TGCGCCAGCAGCCCCGACTCGCCAATCAGGGATACGCAGTATTTT	CASSPDSPIRDTQYF
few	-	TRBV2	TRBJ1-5	TGTGCCAGCAGTGAAATAGGCAATCAGCCCCAGCATTTT	CASSEIGNQPQHF
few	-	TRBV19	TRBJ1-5	TGTGCCAGTAGTATTCGGGGCAATCAGCCCCAGCATTTT	CASSIRGNQPQHF
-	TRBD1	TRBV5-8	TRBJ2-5	TGTGCCAGCAGCACAGGACAGGGCGGGCCGGGGACCCAGTACTTC	CASSTGQGGPGTQYF
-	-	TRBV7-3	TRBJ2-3	TGTGCCAGCAGCCAGGGACGGAGCACAGATACGCAGTATTTT	CASSQGRSTDTQYF
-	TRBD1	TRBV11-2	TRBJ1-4	TGTGCCAGCAGCTCTCCACCGGGACAGGGGCTTGGAAAACTGTTTTTT	CASSSPPGQGLGKLFF
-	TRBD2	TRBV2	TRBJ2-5	TGTGCCAGCACGTCCCCACCGGGACTAGCGGGAGAGGGGGGTTGGGAGACCCAGTACTTC	CASTSPPGLAGEGGWETQYF
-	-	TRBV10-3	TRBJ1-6	TGTGCCATCCAGGGGAGGCTTAATTCACCCCTCCACTTT	CAIQGRLNSPLHF
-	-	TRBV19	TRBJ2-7	TGTGCCAGTAGTATAGGTGGATGGGGGGAGCAGTACTTC	CASSIGGWGEQYF
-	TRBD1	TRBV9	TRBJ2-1	TGTGCCAGCAGCGTAGAAGGGACAGGGGGCTACAATGAGCAGTTCTTC	CASSVEGTGGYNEQFF
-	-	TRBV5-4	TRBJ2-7	TGTGCCAGCAGCTTGGGCGGGGATTCTCCCTACGAGCAGTACTTC	CASSLGGDSPYEQYF
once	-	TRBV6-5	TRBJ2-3	TGTGCCAGCACCGGAGGGGATACGCAGTATTTT	CASTGGDTQYF
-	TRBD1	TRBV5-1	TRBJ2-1	TGCGCCAGCAGCTATTTCACAGGGGGCGTTGAGCAGTTCTTC	CASSYFTGGVEQFF
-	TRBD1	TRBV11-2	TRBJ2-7	TGTGCCAGCAGCGCCGGGACAGGGTTCCACGAGCAGTACTTC	CASSAGTGFHEQYF
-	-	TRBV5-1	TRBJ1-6	TGCGCCAGCGAACCGGGGGTTGGGGCTTCACCCCTCCACTTT	CASEPGVGASPLHF
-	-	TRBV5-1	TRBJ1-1	TGCGCCAGCAGCTTGGCAGGGGAAGCTTTCTTT	CASSLAGEAFF
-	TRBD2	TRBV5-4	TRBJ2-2	TGTGCCAGCAGCCTAAGGACTAGCGGGAACACCGGGGAGCTGTTTTTT	CASSLRTSGNTGELFF
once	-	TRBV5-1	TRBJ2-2	TGCGCCAGCGGGGGGCAGGACCAGCAGAACACCGGGGAGCTGTTTTTT	CASGGQDQQNTGELFF
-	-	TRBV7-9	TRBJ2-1	TGTGCCAGCAGCTTCGTCTCCGGGAGCTCCTACAATGAGCAGTTCTTC	CASSFVSGSSYNEQFF
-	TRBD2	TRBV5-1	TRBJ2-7	TGCGCCAGCAGCTTGAGTCTGTCGGGGGGGCTGGACGAGCAGTACTTC	CASSLSLSGGLDEQYF
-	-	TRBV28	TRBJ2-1	TGTGCCAGCAGTTTCCCTCCATTGGTAAATGAGCAGTTCTTC	CASSFPPLVNEQFF
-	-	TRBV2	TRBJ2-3	TGTGCCAGCGGTCCTTCACTCCCAGATACGCAGTATTTT	CASGPSLPDTQYF
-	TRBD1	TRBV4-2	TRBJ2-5	TGTGCCAGCAGCCAAGTGGGTGGACAGGGGGGAGAGACCCAGTACTTC	CASSQVGGQGGETQYF
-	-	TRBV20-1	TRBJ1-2	TGCAGTGCTGAAACGCCAGCCTACACCTTC	CSAETPAYTF
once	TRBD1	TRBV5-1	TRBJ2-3	TGCGCCAGCAGCTTGGGACAGGGTCAAGCACTCACGCAGTATTTT	CASSLGQGQALTQYF
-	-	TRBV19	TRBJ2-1	TGTGCCAGTAGTATCTCGGGGGGCCGCTCCTACAATGAGCAGTTCTTC	CASSISGGRSYNEQFF
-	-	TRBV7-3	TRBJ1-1	TGTGCCAGCAGCTTAGGAGGTGGGAACACTGAAGCTTTCTTT	CASSLGGGNTEAFF
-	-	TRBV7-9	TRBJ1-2	TGTGCCAGCAGCTTGGAGCCGGGAGGCTACACCTTC	CASSLEPGGYTF
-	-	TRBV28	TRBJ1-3	TGTGCCAGCAGTTTATTGACCTGGGGCGGTCTCGAAAACACCATATATTTT	CASSLLTWGGLENTIYF
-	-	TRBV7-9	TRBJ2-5	TGTGGGGTGGCTCAAGAGACCCAGTACTTC	CGVAQETQYF
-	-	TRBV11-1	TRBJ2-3	TGTGCCAGCCAAGGCCCAACAGGGATAGATGCGCAGTATTTT	CASQGPTGIDAQYF
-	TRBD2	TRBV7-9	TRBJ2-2	TGTGCCAGCAGCCCCAGTCGAACTAGCGGGGGGAGACTGACCGGGGAGCTGTTTTTT	CASSPSRTSGGRLTGELFF
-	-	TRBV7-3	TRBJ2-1	TGTGCCAGCAGCCCAACAGGTCAGAATGAGCAGTTCTTC	CASSPTGQNEQFF
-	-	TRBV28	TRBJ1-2	TGTGCCAGCATCCCCGTTCCCAGGGACTATGGCTACACCTTC	CASIPVPRDYGYTF
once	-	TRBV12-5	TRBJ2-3	TGTGCTAGTGGTTCCATGGGCACAGATACGCAGTATTTT	CASGSMGTDTQYF
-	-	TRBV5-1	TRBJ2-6	TGCGCCAGCAGCTTGCAGGGAGCTGGGGCCAACGTCCTGACTTTC	CASSLQGAGANVLTF
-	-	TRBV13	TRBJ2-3	TGTGCCAGCAGCGCCCGGACAGCCGGGGATACGCAGTATTTT	CASSARTAGDTQYF
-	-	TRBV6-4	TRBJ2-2	TGTGCCAGCAGTAAACAGGGGAACACCGGGGAGCTGTTTTTT	CASSKQGNTGELFF
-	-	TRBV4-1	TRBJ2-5	TGCGCCAGCAGCCGTTACGGGAGCGGGGAGACCCAGTACTTC	CASSRYGSGETQYF
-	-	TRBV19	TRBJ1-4	TGTGCCAGTAGTAGCCACGAGTATTCTAATGAAAAACTGTTTTTT	CASSSHEYSNEKLFF
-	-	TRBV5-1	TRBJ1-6	TGCGCCAGCAGGGAGAATGATTCACCCCTCCACTTT	CASRENDSPLHF
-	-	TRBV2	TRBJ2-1	TGTGCCAGCAAATATAGCGAGGTATACAATGAGCAGTTCTTC	CASKYSEVYNEQFF